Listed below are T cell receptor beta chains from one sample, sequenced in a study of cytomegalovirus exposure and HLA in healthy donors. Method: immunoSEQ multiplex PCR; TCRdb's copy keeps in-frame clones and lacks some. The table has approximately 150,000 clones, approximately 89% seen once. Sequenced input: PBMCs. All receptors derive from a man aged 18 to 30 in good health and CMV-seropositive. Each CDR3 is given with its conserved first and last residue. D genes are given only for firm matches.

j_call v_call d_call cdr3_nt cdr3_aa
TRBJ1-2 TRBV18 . TGTGCCAGCTCACCTAAAGCGGGACTGAATTATGGCTACACCTTC CASSPKAGLNYGYTF
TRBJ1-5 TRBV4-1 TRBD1 TGCGCCAGCAGCCAAACGATCGTGAGGGGGCCGGGTCAGCCCCAGCATTTT CASSQTIVRGPGQPQHF
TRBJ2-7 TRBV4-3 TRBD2 TGCGCCAGCAGCCAAGATGGCGGGGGGGCCAGGGTCCACGAGCAGTACTTC CASSQDGGGARVHEQYF
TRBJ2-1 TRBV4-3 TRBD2 TGCGCCAGCAGCCAAGAAGCATCGGTAGCGGGGGTGGCGGATGAGCAGTTCTTC CASSQEASVAGVADEQFF
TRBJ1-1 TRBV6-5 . TGTGCCAGCAGTTCCGCCCTCGAGGAGGGGAACACTGAAGCTTTCTTT CASSSALEEGNTEAFF
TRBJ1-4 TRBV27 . TGTGCCAGCAGTTCGGGGGGGGGCGATGAAAAACTGTTTTTT CASSSGGGDEKLFF
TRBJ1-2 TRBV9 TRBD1 TGTGCCAGCAGCGGGGGGGACAGCAACCCGGCGGACTACACCTTC CASSGGDSNPADYTF
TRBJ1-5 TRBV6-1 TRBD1 TGTGCCAGCAGTGTCGGGGACAGTGTGGAGCCCCAGCATTTT CASSVGDSVEPQHF
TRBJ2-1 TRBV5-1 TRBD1 TGCGCCAGCAGCTTGGCCAGGTGGGGACAGGGGGCTAAGGAGCAGTTCTTC CASSLARWGQGAKEQFF
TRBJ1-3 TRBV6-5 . TGTGCCAGCAGTTACGGTGGCCATGCTGGAAACACCATATATTTT CASSYGGHAGNTIYF
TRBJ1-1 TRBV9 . TGTGCCAGCAGCCCAGACGGGGGGCTGACTGAAGCTTTCTTT CASSPDGGLTEAFF
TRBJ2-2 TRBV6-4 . TGTGCCAGCAGAGTGGACGGGAGCACCGGGGAGCTGTTTTTT CASRVDGSTGELFF
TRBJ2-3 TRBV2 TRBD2 TGTGCCAGCAGTGAAGCTCCTAGCGGGGGGGGAGATACGCAGTATTTT CASSEAPSGGGDTQYF
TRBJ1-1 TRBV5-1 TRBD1 TGCGCCAGCAGTTACTTACAGGGGTCTGAAGCTTTCTTT CASSYLQGSEAFF
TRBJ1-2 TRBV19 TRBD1 TGTGCCAGTAGTACAACAGGGGTCCGTGGCTACACCTTC CASSTTGVRGYTF
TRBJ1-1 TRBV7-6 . TGTGCCAGCAGCTTAGACTTCACTGAAGCTTTCTTT CASSLDFTEAFF
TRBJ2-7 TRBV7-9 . TGTGCCAGCAGTGCCGGCGGCTCCTACGAGCAGTACTTC CASSAGGSYEQYF
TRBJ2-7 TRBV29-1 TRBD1 TGCAGCGCCCCCCGCGACAGGGGGAACGAGCAGTACTTC CSAPRDRGNEQYF
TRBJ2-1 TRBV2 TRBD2 TGTGCCAGCAGTGACGCTAGCGGGAGGTCCTACAATGAGCAGTTCTTC CASSDASGRSYNEQFF